Each of the 8 T cell receptor beta chains below was sequenced from the same sample in a study of neurological immune-mediated disorders. Each CDR3 protein gets one entry after TCRdb re-called the 5' RACE reads with MiXCR. Of 100,000 or so distinct CDR3 sequences in the sample, approximately 13% were seen once. Time point denoted: longitudinal time-point 2. What was sequenced was PBMCs. The receptor source for this set is a female donor with HTLV-1-associated myelopathy (HAM/TSP).

The chain recombines TRBV15 with TRBJ2-4; 8 bases align to TRBD2. This CDR3 is built from 15 residues. The germline gives CDR1 LNHNV, CDR2 YYDKDF (reference sequence). V was pared by 9 bases and J by 0 bases, with 7 bases of the junction left unmatched. DNA for the CDR3: TGTGCCACTGTGGCGGGGGGACTAGCCAAAAACATTCAGTACTTC. This translates into CATVAGGLAKNIQYF.

Ten or more counts support this clonotype. The V and J genes are TRBV20-1 and TRBJ2-1, with TRBD1 identical over 8 bases. V lost 1 base to trimming and J lost 9 bases; unmatched junction nucleotides: 14. CDR1 and CDR2 from the germline V gene are DFQATT and SNEGSKA (reference sequence). The CDR3 length is 16 residues. The CDR3 DNA follows: TGCAGTGCTAGAGGCAGGGGGCGCCGTAGTGGTGGTGAGCAGTTCTTC. It encodes CSARGRGRRSGGEQFF.

This clonotype was counted at least ten times. The chain uses TRBV6-6 and TRBJ1-5; D gene uncertain. Per the germline V gene, CDR1 is MNHNY and CDR2 is SVGAGI (reference sequence). V was trimmed by 5 bases and J by 0 bases, leaving 14 bases between them. This CDR3 contains 16 residues. CDR3 bases: TGTGCCAGCAGTCTACCCCCTACCGTTAGCAATCAGCCCCAGCATTTT. It is translated as CASSLPPTVSNQPQHF.

The sample holds many counts of this clonotype. The chain employs TRBV15 and TRBJ2-1; 9 bases are a match to TRBD2. CDR1 is LNHNV and CDR2 is YYDKDF in the germline V gene (reference sequence). V lost 5 bases to trimming and J lost 5 bases; unmatched junction nucleotides: 13. This CDR3 is built from 17 residues. The CDR3 nucleotides read TGTGCCACCAGCCCACCCCGGGGGCGGGGGGGCCACAATGAGCAGTTCTTC. Protein sequence: CATSPPRGRGGHNEQFF. The full variable domain, with the rest looked up from reference TRBV15 and TRBJ2-1, is DAMVIQNPRYQVTQFGKPVTLSCSQTLNHNVMYWYQQKSSQAPKLLFHYYDKDFNNEADTPDNFQSRRPNTSFCFLDIRSPGLGDTAMYLCATSPPRGRGGHNEQFFGPGTRLTVL.

The chain couples TRBV9 to TRBJ2-3; a weak D match, TRBD2 (5 bases). Germline V gives CDR1 SGDLS, CDR2 YYNGEE. The V end was cut by 4 bases, the J end by 8 bases, with 11 bases between. The CDR3 sequence is 12 residues long. The CDR3, as DNA: TGTGCCAGCAGCCCCAGTCGGGGTACGCAGTATTTT. Its translation is CASSPSRGTQYF.

In this sample, this clonotype turned up many times. The chain uses TRBV20-1 and TRBJ2-5, with 7 bases matching TRBD1. The CDR3 totals 13 residues. V was clipped by 0 bases and J by 4 bases; unmatched bases: 2. Germline lookup yields CDR1 DFQATT and CDR2 SNEGSKA (reference sequence). CDR3 region: CSARDRQGETQYF. In nucleotides, the CDR3 is TGCAGTGCTAGAGATCGACAGGGAGAGACCCAGTACTTC.

This clonotype was seen a single time. This may stem from a read error, because a much larger clone lies one nucleotide away. The J gene is TRBJ2-1, the V gene TRBV6-5, with D maybe TRBD1 (5 bases). Germline assignment: CDR1 MNHEY and CDR2 SVGAGI. This CDR3 comprises 14 residues. Between the trimmed V and J ends, which lost 6 bases and 6 bases, there was a span of 15 bases. CDR3 amino acids: CASSPDSGFNEQFF. CDR3 coding DNA: TGTGCCAGCAGCCCCGACAGTGGGTTCAATGAGCAGTTCTTC.

The gene calls are TRBV5-1 and TRBJ2-3, with 12 bases that match TRBD1. Germline V gene sequence: CDR1 SGHRS, CDR2 YFSETQ. The junction had 6 bases not matched to a gene; V was cut back by 4 bases and J by 3 bases. There are 16 residues in the CDR3. The CDR3 DNA reads as TGCGCCAGCAGCCCGGGACAGGGGGCCTGGACAGATACGCAGTATTTT. Translation gives CASSPGQGAWTDTQYF.